The 21 T cell receptor beta chains below all came from one sample that was sequenced in a study of vaccination and CD4 T cells after COVID-19. Sequence data for DNA of cultured CD4+ T cells were generated by the Oncomine TCR Beta short-read assay. TCRdb re-called the PCR reads with MiXCR, one entry per CDR3 protein. The sample shows almost 5,500 distinct CDR3 sequences, less than 50% of them seen only once. No antigens are known for them. Treatment given: 10-day PBMC culture with coronavirus spike peptide pools or control peptides (ViraFEST assay). Researchers collected the unexposed donor's CD4+ T cells before the COVID-19 pandemic (2011-2018). Source material: CD4+ T cells from blood, cultured in vitro. The receptor source for this set is a human donor in good health.

This clonotype appeared a few times. The V and J genes are TRBV5-5 and TRBJ1-5; D is unresolved. Trimming removed 0 bases at V and 1 base at J, with 2 bases between. CDR3 length: 13 amino acids. Per germline, CDR1 SGHKS and CDR2 YYEKEE (reference sequence). This chain's CDR3 is CASSLASNQPQHF. The CDR3 bases are TGTGCCAGCAGCTTGGCCAGCAATCAGCCCCAGCATTTT.

The rearrangement joins TRBV20-1 to TRBJ2-7, with 14 nucleotides matching TRBD2. The germline V gene has CDR1 DFQATT and CDR2 SNEGSKA (reference sequence). Trimming cost V 6 bases and J 4 bases; bases outside gene matches: 8. This CDR3 is 15 amino acids long. CDR3 region: CSARTSGRLGYEQYF. In nucleotides, the CDR3 is TGCAGTGCGAGGACTAGCGGGAGGCTCGGGTACGAGCAGTACTTC.

This chain connects TRBV20-1 to TRBJ2-4; 9 bases match TRBD2. Germline V gene sequence: CDR1 DFQATT, CDR2 SNEGSKA (reference sequence). The ends lost 0 bases at V and 8 bases at J; junction bases unmatched: 8. The CDR3 is 15 residues long. CDR3 loop: CSARDPGLAADIQYF. The CDR3 region has the DNA TGCAGTGCTAGAGACCCGGGACTAGCTGCAGACATTCAGTACTTC.

In this sample, this clonotype turned up a few times. In DNA form, the CDR3 reads TGTGCCACCAGCAGGAGGAGGACAGGGGTGAGACAAGAGACCCAGTACTTC. Its protein is CATSRRRTGVRQETQYF. V usage is TRBV15 and J usage is TRBJ2-5; 9 bases map to TRBD1. CDR3 length equals 17 residues. Looked up from germline, CDR1 is LNHNV and CDR2 is YYDKDF (reference sequence). V lost 3 bases and J lost 2; bases outside the gene matches: 10.

The chain recombines TRBV20-1 with TRBJ2-5; the D gene could be TRBD1 or TRBD2 (5 bases each). The CDR3 totals 13 residues. Germline V gene data show CDR1 as DFQATT and CDR2 as SNEGSKA (reference sequence). V was pared by 3 bases and J by 5 bases, with 13 bases between. The CDR3 protein is CSASWGGLETQYF. The CDR3 bases are TGCAGTGCTAGTTGGGGCGGGTTGGAGACCCAGTACTTC.

This clonotype was detected only a few times. The chain is built from TRBV20-1 and TRBJ1-2; D unresolved. Between the trimmed V and J ends, which lost 6 bases and 7 bases, there was a span of 12 bases. This CDR3 region has 11 residues. Germline V gives CDR1 DFQATT, CDR2 SNEGSKA (reference sequence). The DNA of the CDR3 is TGCAGTGCCCCTCCCAGTGGTGGCTACACCTTC. This gives the protein CSAPPSGGYTF.

The chain joins TRBV6-2 or TRBV6-3 to TRBJ1-2, with TRBD1 matching 9 bases. Germline-derived CDR1 and CDR2 are MNHEY and SVGEGT. V was pared by 11 bases and J by 7 bases, with 14 bases of the junction left unmatched. The CDR3 runs 14 residues. The CDR3 sequence: CACNRDRASSGYTF. CDR3 bases: TGTGCCTGCAACCGGGACAGGGCATCGAGTGGCTACACCTTC.

This clonotype was observed a few times. The chain employs TRBV2 and TRBJ1-2; the D gene is possibly TRBD1 (6 bases). The CDR3 loop spans 13 amino acids. The V gene lost 8 bases and the J gene lost 5 bases, with 15 bases spanning the gap. From germline, CDR1 is SNHLY and CDR2 FYNNEI. As DNA, the CDR3 is TGTGCCAGCGGTTCAGAGGGGGATTATGGCTACACCTTC. Amino acids: CASGSEGDYGYTF.

V gene TRBV20-1 combines with J gene TRBJ1-6, with D uncertain. Trimming shortened V by 3 bases and J by 7 bases, and 7 bases separated the two germline ends. Looked up from germline, CDR1 is DFQATT and CDR2 is SNEGSKA (reference sequence). The CDR3 sequence is 12 residues long. CDR3 sequence (DNA): TGCAGTGCTAGGGCCCTAAATTCACCCCTCCACTTT. Protein product: CSARALNSPLHF.

This sequence joins TRBV7-9 and TRBJ2-1, with 11 bases fitting TRBD2. This CDR3 contains 20 residues. V lost 3 bases, J lost 0 bases, and 13 bases stayed unmatched. The germline CDR1 and CDR2 sequences are SEHNR and FQNEAQ (reference sequence). The CDR3 is CASSLGRLAGGPSSYNEQFF. For the CDR3, the DNA is TGTGCCAGCAGCTTGGGTCGGCTAGCGGGAGGTCCGAGCTCCTACAATGAGCAGTTCTTC.

There are a few counts of this clonotype. This chain connects TRBV20-1 to TRBJ2-7; 7 bases align to TRBD1. The CDR3 length is 15 residues. V lost 0 bases, J lost 3 bases, and 8 bases stayed unmatched. Per the germline V gene, CDR1 is DFQATT and CDR2 is SNEGSKA (reference sequence). CDR3 in amino acids: CSARDLAGGIYEQYF. The CDR3 nucleotides read TGCAGTGCTAGAGATCTCGCAGGGGGAATCTACGAGCAGTACTTC.

This chain uses TRBV7-8 with TRBJ2-5; TRBD1 might be the D (6 bases). CDR3 length equals 13 residues. V was cut by 2 bases and J by 4 bases, with 8 bases left in between. Per the germline V gene, CDR1 is SGHVS and CDR2 is FQNEAQ. CDR3 loop: CASSLRGSETQYF. CDR3 nucleotides: TGTGCCAGCAGCTTAAGGGGGTCAGAGACCCAGTACTTC.

The chain couples TRBV12-3 or TRBV12-4 to TRBJ1-6; TRBD1 matches 10 bases. This CDR3 comprises 15 residues. V was pared by 6 bases and J by 8 bases, with 7 bases of the junction left unmatched. The CDR3 coding sequence is TGTGCCAGCAGCACGATCGGGACAGGGGATTCACCCCTCCACTTT. Translated: CASSTIGTGDSPLHF.

This clonotype has just a few counts. The chain couples TRBV7-2 to TRBJ2-5; D gene ambiguous. The CDR3 length is 15 residues. The germline V and J ends were trimmed by 0 bases and 2 bases, with 10 bases remaining between them. Germline V gene data show CDR1 as SGHTA and CDR2 as FQGNSA. CDR3 sequence (DNA): TGTGCCAGCAGCTTAGCCGCTGCGCAGCAAGAGACCCAGTACTTC. As protein: CASSLAAAQQETQYF.

The chain couples TRBV6-1 to TRBJ1-2; D is perhaps TRBD1 (5 bases). Trimming shortened V by 6 bases and J by 4 bases, and 9 bases separated the two germline ends. CDR3 size: 12 residues. Germline CDR1 and CDR2: MNHNS and SASEGT. The CDR3 sequence is CASSAGLYGYTF. The CDR3 DNA reads TGTGCCAGCAGCGCGGGGCTCTATGGCTACACCTTC.

This chain joins TRBV6-1 and TRBJ2-3; a possible D gene is TRBD1 (6 bases). Deletions cut 8 bases from V and 0 bases from J, with 15 bases between. CDR1 MNHNS and CDR2 SASEGT come from the germline V gene. The CDR3 spans 15 residues. The DNA of the CDR3 is TGTGCCAGCGACACAGGGTTAGAAAGCACAGATACGCAGTATTTT. Translation gives CASDTGLESTDTQYF.

This clonotype was counted a few times. The V gene is TRBV20-1, the J gene TRBJ2-3; D possibly matches TRBD1 or TRBD2 (5 bases each). CDR3 size: 12 residues. Germline assignment: CDR1 DFQATT and CDR2 SNEGSKA (reference sequence). V was cut by 4 bases and J by 4 bases, with 9 bases left in between. CDR3 amino acids: CSATGAADTQYF. The CDR3 nucleotides read TGCAGTGCTACCGGGGCGGCAGATACGCAGTATTTT.

About this clonotype itself: Compared with germline, one end of the junction differs, possibly owing to a read error. The chain carries TRBV11-2 and TRBJ1-1, with D uncertain. This CDR3 comprises 15 residues. CDR1 SGHAT and CDR2 FQNNGV come from the germline V gene. CDR3 amino acids: CASSPPRRVGTETFF. For the CDR3, the DNA is TGTGCCAGCAGCCCTCCTCGTAGGGTCGGCACTGAAACTTTCTTT.

The CDR3 bases are TGTGCCAGCAGTTTGGGGGGGACGGCCTACGAGCAGTACTTC. Residues: CASSLGGTAYEQYF. This chain uses TRBV12-3 or TRBV12-4 with TRBJ2-7; 7 bases line up with TRBD2. V shed 3 bases and J 2 bases; nucleotides not matched to a gene: 4. CDR3 length: 14 amino acids.

V usage is TRBV20-1 and J usage is TRBJ2-7; D remains unclear. The CDR3 spans 14 residues. The germline CDR1 and CDR2 sequences are DFQATT and SNEGSKA (reference sequence). V was shortened by 6 bases and J by 5 bases, with 20 bases between the two germline ends. This CDR3 is CSARRPGFVNEQYF. CDR3 nucleotide sequence: TGCAGTGCCCGCCGACCCGGGTTTGTGAACGAGCAGTACTTC.

This clonotype has a handful of counts. This chain uses TRBV20-1 with TRBJ1-5; D ambiguous. The germline CDR1 and CDR2 sequences are DFQATT and SNEGSKA (reference sequence). V lost 3 bases, J lost 4 bases, and 10 bases lay in between. This CDR3 contains 13 residues. As DNA, the CDR3 is TGCAGTGCTAGGGAACAGACGAATCAGCCCCAGCATTTT. It codes for CSAREQTNQPQHF.